This T cell receptor (beta chain) was retrieved from a study of cytomegalovirus exposure and HLA in healthy donors (dated by TCRdb to the late 2010s). For the study in its entirety: An earlier analysis of approximately 600 of the donors reported 250 to 350 Gb of sequence data and around 120 million unique TCR beta sequences from about 200 million T cells. An early release covering approximately 600 HLA-typed donors comprised 250 to 350 gigabases of sequencing data and tens of millions of unique TCR sequences. Among the roughly 380 genotyped donors, around 81% belonged to the genetic ancestry cluster associated with self-reported Caucasian donors. The study aimed to test whether signatures of past pathogen exposure could be identified by cataloging public T cell receptors. The study profiled the T cell repertoires of about 720 subjects by immunosequencing and related them to cytomegalovirus serostatus. Besides the first cohort of about 730 subjects, a separate validation cohort made up of 90 to 150 different subjects was used. To predict cytomegalovirus infection status, the study combined high-throughput TCR immunosequencing, statistical association of individual TCRs with disease status, and machine learning. A later analysis re-examined previously published TCR beta repertoires from 610 or so donors and added high-resolution HLA genotyping to investigate patterns of TCR occurrence. Rather than using new phenotypic data, the later analysis identified candidate immune exposures from TCR beta sequences and from how often those sequences occurred across donors. An earlier analysis of a few hundred of the donors applied high-throughput TCR beta sequencing to assess whether each TCR beta V gene segment acted as functional or pseudogenic. Alongside the repertoire data, information on donor age, sex, ethnicity and CMV serostatus was compiled. Genome-wide SNP genotypes for about 55% of the roughly 670 donors were used in a later genetic analysis, which treated that subset as a discovery cohort. All discovery cohort repertoires had been generated on a single sequencing platform. Class I and class II HLA loci were covered by the typing at four-digit resolution. Typing coverage varied by locus: roughly 629-640 donors for A, B, C, DRB1 and DQB1; 500 to 550 for DQA1; around 610 for DPA1; 450 to 480 for DPB1. Because of strong linkage in the cohort, 5 or 6 DR-DQ haplotypes were treated as single units for association and clustering. Among some 400 genotyped donors of the cohort, an average of around 240,000 unique TCR beta nucleotide sequences were sequenced per donor, roughly 18% of them non-productive.

The cohort was made up of 666 healthy bone marrow donors. Cohort members were all nominally healthy when sampled, although unrecorded immune exposures were likely present. The donor tested CMV seropositive, placing the donor among the 289 seropositive members of the cohort. A peripheral blood sample was collected from each donor, and TCR beta sequencing was performed on peripheral blood mononuclear cells. Genomic DNA was extracted from the blood cell samples with the Qiagen DNeasy Blood Extraction Kit. Points the paper makes about the study in general: The authors suggested that the approach could potentially be extended to other disease states and immunological phenotypes. The study gave a list of 150 to 200 TCR beta chains associated with cytomegalovirus. Some 16 rarely observed V segments, including chromosome 9 orphons, were excluded from the earlier analysis of a few hundred of the donors because counts were too low. Linkage disequilibrium might explain the correlated functional status among segregating V segments, but an unknown experimental factor could not be excluded. In this cohort, only TCR beta chains were sequenced, and detectable features were limited by the absence of alpha or paired-chain data. In a later analysis, most CMV-associated TCR beta chains were found to appear HLA-restricted, with HLA associations seemingly driven largely by CMV exposure. In both the original and validation cohorts, the classifier was reported to diagnose cytomegalovirus status with high specificity and sensitivity. Specific HLA alleles were associated with 16,951 TCR beta sequences at a false discovery rate of 0.05 in a later analysis. Several of the top co-occurrence clusters appeared to be linked to parvovirus B19, influenza, CMV and Epstein-Barr virus, according to a later analysis. A later analysis found that TCR association rates varied across HLA loci, with DRB1 alleles showing the most associated TCRs and HLA-C alleles the fewest. In a later analysis, HLA-associated TCR beta chains were found to be more clonally expanded and to have lower generation probabilities than equally common non-associated chains. Compared with the approximately 710-donor mean, donors in an Asian-associated ancestry cluster had fewer N-insertions in productive TCRs, according to a later genetic analysis. Because HLA typing was missing for some donors at each locus, association tests included only the typed subset. In vitro tests confirmed that three of the cytomegalovirus-associated TCR beta chains recognize cytomegalovirus antigens. An association between a missense DCLRE1C variant and V-gene and J-gene trimming of TCR beta chains was found in a later genetic analysis and replicated in an independent cohort. A group of highly shared sequence variants was considered likely to be a technical artifact of the sequencing pipeline. Most TCR sequences were seen in very few donors, while some public TCRs were found in many individuals. A further reported finding was that TCR beta sequences accurately predicted the HLA-A and HLA-B alleles for most subjects in the first cohort. An earlier analysis of approximately 500 of the donors showed that most TCR beta V segments appeared in productive rearrangements either about 87% or about 30% of the time, which broadly matched IMGT annotations. The presence/absence analyses assumed that sequencing depth was roughly uniform across donors, and that assumption may not be true. CMV serostatus was the only immune exposure information available for the cohort. Assigning TCR associations to individual alleles was difficult when HLA alleles, especially DR and DQ, strongly co-occurred.

Libraries were built with the immunoSEQ multiplex PCR assay. A mixture of 60 forward primers for TCR Vbeta segments and 13 reverse primers for TCR Jbeta segments was used in the multiplex PCR. The CDR3 region of rearranged TCR beta genes was amplified from genomic DNA with a multiplex PCR assay. The Illumina HiSeq System was used to sequence the amplified TCR beta libraries as 87-base-pair reads. Turning to the authors' computational methods: A later analysis tallied tens of millions of unique TCR beta chains across the 666 repertoires, and some 10 million of those chains were shared by two or more donors. To remove PCR and sequencing errors, raw reads were error-corrected and collapsed into unique sequences using a nearest-neighbor algorithm that merged closely related sequences. CDR3 sequences were aligned to IMGT reference sequences to assign V, D and J gene segments. For a sequence to be retained, at least a six-nucleotide match to both a V gene segment and a J gene segment was required. Rearrangements were classified as productive when the CDR3 lacked stop codons and remained in frame with V and J, and all other rearrangements were classified as non-productive. Following IMGT convention, CDR3 was defined as the stretch from the second conserved V-encoded cysteine to the conserved J-encoded phenylalanine. The earlier analysis of approximately 500 of the donors excluded sequences that lacked an unambiguous match to a single V gene segment. An earlier analysis of approximately 590 of the donors classified V segments as functional when productive rearrangements were above 56.7% and as segregating when the standard deviation between donors was above 5%. A statistical classification framework was developed to diagnose cytomegalovirus status using the catalog of TCR beta chain sequences. In a later analysis, V and J genes were assigned by comparing TCR nucleotide sequences against IMGT/GENE-DB human TR gene sequences. A later analysis assigned CDR3 sequences and most-parsimonious VDJ recombination scenarios with the TCRdist pipeline. In a later analysis, each TCR beta chain was defined by its CDR3 amino acid sequence together with its V-gene family, and reads lacking a unique V-gene family were excluded. In a later analysis, several hundred highly shared, low-generation-probability nucleotide sequences were removed to address suspected cross-contamination and a sequencing artifact. In a later analysis, a clonal expansion index for each public chain was calculated from normalized within-repertoire ranks of inferred template counts. In a later analysis, generation probabilities were computed with a VDJ recombination model fitted to out-of-frame rearrangements, and the resulting probabilities were checked against IGoR. In a later analysis, TCR-TCR, TCR-HLA and TCR-CMV co-occurrence was scored with hypergeometric tests, and a repertoire-size bias correction was applied to TCR pairs. To estimate false discovery rates, a later analysis permuted the HLA or CMV assignments 20 times. In a later analysis, co-occurring TCRs were grouped using DBSCAN, with TCRdist sequence similarity added in when clustering inside HLA-allele-positive subsets. Repertoires with fewer than 30,000 or more than 120,000 public chains, plus five repertoires with anomalous nucleotide sharing, were excluded from co-occurrence clustering. Imported from immuneACCESS, the table was reduced by TCRdb to in-frame sequences with V and J called. These copies leave out some clones; in studies compared against another copy, an unresolved V gene accounts for under half, and the cause of the remainder is not known. The DNA was the basis for D and trimming; V, J and clone size are from that table. The sample contains about 300,000 clones, 80% to 90% of them found a single time. Around 3.7% of the sample lies in the top ten.

A note on this clone: The antigen it binds to is not known. Base qualities were left out, and no much larger clone turns up one base away.

The sequencing sample was made of PBMCs. This TCR came from a man between 35 and 55 years old in good health and CMV-seropositive.

The nucleotide sequence is given as TGTGCTAGTGGTTTTACCGGGACTGGCACAGATACGCAGTATTTT. Translated, this gives CASGFTGTGTDTQYF. The chain joins TRBV12-5 to TRBJ2-3, with a weak D call of TRBD2 (6 bases match). Via the germline V gene, CDR1 is LGHNT and CDR2 FRNRAP. V loses 3 bases, J loses 1 base, and the germline ends lie 11 bases apart. Taken from cysteine to phenylalanine, the CDR3 has 15 residues. Only the CDR3 region is kept as DNA, spanning 45 bases read in frame from base 1.